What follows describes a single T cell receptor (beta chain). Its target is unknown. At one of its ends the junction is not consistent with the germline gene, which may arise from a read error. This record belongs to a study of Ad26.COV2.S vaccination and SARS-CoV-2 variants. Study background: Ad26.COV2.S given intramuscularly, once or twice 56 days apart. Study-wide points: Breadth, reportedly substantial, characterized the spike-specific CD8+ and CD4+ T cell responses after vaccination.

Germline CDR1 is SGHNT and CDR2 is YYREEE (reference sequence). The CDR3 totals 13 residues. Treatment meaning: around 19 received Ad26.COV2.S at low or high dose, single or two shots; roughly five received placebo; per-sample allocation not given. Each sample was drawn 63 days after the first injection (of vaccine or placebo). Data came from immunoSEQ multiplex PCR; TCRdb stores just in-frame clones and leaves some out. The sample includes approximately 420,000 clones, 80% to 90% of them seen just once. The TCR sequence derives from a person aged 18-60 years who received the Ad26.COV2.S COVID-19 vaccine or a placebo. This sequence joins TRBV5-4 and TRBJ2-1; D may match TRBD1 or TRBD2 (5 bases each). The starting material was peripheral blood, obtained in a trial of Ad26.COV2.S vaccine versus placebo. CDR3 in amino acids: CASSWDRYTEQFF. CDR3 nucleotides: TGTGCCAGCAGCTGGGACCGTTACACTGAGCAGTTCTTC.